A selection of T cell receptor beta chains follows, all from one sample in a study of cytomegalovirus exposure and HLA in healthy donors. Method: immunoSEQ multiplex PCR; TCRdb's copy keeps in-frame clones and lacks some. This repertoire shows about 120,000 clones, about 83% found once; its top ten account for roughly 2.7%. Sequenced: PBMCs. The receptors were sampled from a female donor in good health and CMV-seronegative. CDR3s include the opening cysteine and the closing phenylalanine or tryptophan. The D gene is left open where the match is weak. Clone size, where shown, is once, few, many, or a class for clones that have expanded.

j_call	clone_size	v_call	d_call	cdr3_nt	cdr3_aa
TRBJ1-2	.	TRBV30	TRBD1	TGTGCCTGGAGTAGAGAACCAGGGGGTGAGGGCTACACCTTC	CAWSREPGGEGYTF
TRBJ2-5	.	TRBV7-2	TRBD2	TGTGCCAGCAGCTTCCGGGGGGGTGAGGAGACCCAGTACTTC	CASSFRGGEETQYF
TRBJ2-5	.	TRBV29-1	.	TGCAGTGGACTGTACCAAGAGACCCAGTACTTC	CSGLYQETQYF
TRBJ2-3	.	TRBV6-1	TRBD2	TGTGCCAGCAGGGCTAGCGGGGGGCTCACAGATACGCAGTATTTT	CASRASGGLTDTQYF
TRBJ1-1	.	TRBV11-3	TRBD1	TGTGCCAGCAGCCCCGGACAGGGGGCCGGCACTGAAGCTTTCTTT	CASSPGQGAGTEAFF
TRBJ2-7	.	TRBV15	.	TGTGCCACCAGCAGAGAGACGACAGTTTCCTACGAGCAGTACTTC	CATSRETTVSYEQYF
TRBJ2-5	.	TRBV5-8	.	TGTGCCAGCAGCTTGGGACACAGCCCTCCGCCCCGAGAGACCCAGTACTTC	CASSLGHSPPPRETQYF
TRBJ1-4	few	TRBV19	.	TGTGCCAGTAGGGCGGGGGGCGCAGGAGAAAAACTGTTTTTT	CASRAGGAGEKLFF
TRBJ2-2	.	TRBV7-2	.	TGTGCCAGACCGGATAAAGAGGGTCGGAACACCGGGGAGCTGTTTTTT	CARPDKEGRNTGELFF
TRBJ2-6	.	TRBV2	.	TGTGCCAGCAGTGTGTGGTTGGGTGAGGTTTTTTCTGGGGCCAACGTCCTGACTTTC	CASSVWLGEVFSGANVLTF
TRBJ1-2	.	TRBV10-3	.	TGTGCCATCAGTAAGACAGCGAACTATGGCTACACCTTC	CAISKTANYGYTF
TRBJ2-2	.	TRBV5-1	TRBD1	TGCGCCAGCAGCTGGAGTCACCGGGACAGGCCATACACCGGGGAGCTGTTTTTT	CASSWSHRDRPYTGELFF
TRBJ1-2	.	TRBV19	TRBD1	TGTGCCAGTAGTATGGCTGACAGGGGGCGTAATGGCTACACCTTC	CASSMADRGRNGYTF
TRBJ1-2	.	TRBV28	TRBD1	TGTGCCAGCAGCCGGACAGGGGGCGACTATGGCTACACCTTC	CASSRTGGDYGYTF
TRBJ1-5	.	TRBV19	.	TGTGCCACGGACGGATTCGGGGTCAATCAGCCCCAGCATTTT	CATDGFGVNQPQHF
TRBJ2-2	.	TRBV5-1	TRBD1	TGCGCCAGCAGCTTGATCCCAGGGGGTGTTACCGGGGAGCTGTTTTTT	CASSLIPGGVTGELFF
TRBJ1-6	many	TRBV10-3	.	TGTGCCGCCCAGTCCGGGAAGGGCTCACCCCTCCACTTT	CAAQSGKGSPLHF
TRBJ1-4	.	TRBV7-3	.	TGTGCCAGCAGCGCGGGACCGAGTGAAAAACTGTTTTTT	CASSAGPSEKLFF
TRBJ1-3	.	TRBV6-4	.	TGTGCCAGCAGGCTACAGGGTCCTCCTGGAAACACCATATATTTT	CASRLQGPPGNTIYF
TRBJ2-3	.	TRBV6-6	TRBD2	TGTGCCAGCAGGGTCGGTGTCGGGGGGGGCACAGATACGCAGTATTTT	CASRVGVGGGTDTQYF
TRBJ1-1	.	TRBV5-4	.	TGTGCCAGCAGCTTGGGCACTCCTATGAACACTGAAGCTTTCTTT	CASSLGTPMNTEAFF